The entry below describes one TCR beta chain. Its specificity is unknown. Measured with immunoSEQ multiplex PCR; TCRdb has only the in-frame clones, and not every one. This table has under 70,000 clones, over 75% appearing once. Time point noted: week 23, last vaccination. Doses comprised 300 ug of mutant IDH1 20-mer peptide each, plus topical imiquimod. This CDR3 spans 18 amino acids. The germline V gene encodes CDR1 SEHNR and CDR2 FQNEAQ (reference sequence). The trim removed 4 bases at V and 0 bases at J, leaving 8 bases unmatched. The data derive from a study of a mutant IDH1 vaccine in newly diagnosed glioma. Across the study: Eight vaccine injections were given to patients in weeks 1, 3, 5, 7, 11, 15, 19 and 23. Patients were started on vaccination 4-6 weeks after radiotherapy alone, or with temozolomide cycles. The study, taken as a whole, reports: Shifts in the top peripheral T cell clonotypes seemed unrelated to pseudoprogression.

The source was PBMCs, collected from a glioma patient whose treatment included an IDH1 peptide vaccine. This TCR was recovered from a man between 18 and 35 years old with glioma. The rearrangement links TRBV7-9 to TRBJ2-6; TRBD1 matches at 8 bases. The CDR3 DNA reads TGTGCCAGCAGCTGGAGGACAGGGACCTCCTCTGGGGCCAACGTCCTGACTTTC. This sequence encodes CASSWRTGTSSGANVLTF.